This entry concerns a single T cell receptor beta chain. As yet, its antigen is unknown. This sample was included in a study of graft-versus-host responses after intestinal transplantation. Study in general: Recipients uniformly received anti-thymocyte globulin induction, followed by tacrolimus and steroids for about 3 years. Notes on the study in general: GvH clones appeared in recipient marrow, some first in ileum or blood. High graft-versus-host to host-versus-graft T cell clonal ratios marked allografts of patients with graft-donor macrochimerism. Peak GvH clone levels in circulation were associated with early post-transplant HvG declines.

Germline CDR1 is SEHNR and CDR2 is FQNEAQ (reference sequence). V lost 5 bases, J lost 3 bases, and 2 bases stayed unmatched. This CDR3 has 13 amino acids. Profiling relied on immunoSEQ multiplex PCR, and the TCRdb table lists in-frame clones only, not all of them. The sample holds about 86,000 clones, less than 90% seen once. The material was unstimulated CD4+ T cells sorted from spleen or lymph node cells, obtained before transplant. This chain links TRBV7-9 with TRBJ1-2, with 8 bases matching TRBD1. The origin of this receptor is a human donor who was the organ donor for an intestinal transplant. The CDR3 DNA reads as TGTGCCAGCAGCCTGACAGGGGACTATGGCTACACCTTC. As protein: CASSLTGDYGYTF.